One sample yielded the 29 T cell receptor beta chains listed below, sequenced in a study of blood T cell repertoires in COVID-19. Libraries were prepared by immunoSEQ multiplex PCR; TCRdb keeps only in-frame clonotypes and omits some of them. The sample lists about 180,000 clones, about 84% occurring once. The source material was peripheral blood. These receptors were obtained from a person in their 70s with COVID-19, enrolled during active disease.

The gene calls are TRBV7-9 and TRBJ1-1; TRBD1 matches at 7 bases. This CDR3 has 14 amino acids. Trimming removed 6 bases from V and 7 bases from J; junction bases left unmatched: 11. CDR1 and CDR2 from the germline V gene are SEHNR and FQNEAQ (reference sequence). The CDR3 DNA follows: TGTGCCAGCAGAGCGCCAACAGGGGTGGGTGAAGCTTTCTTT. Translated, it gives CASRAPTGVGEAFF. Full variable domain (remainder filled in from reference TRBV7-9 and TRBJ1-1): DTGVSQNPRHKITKRGQNVTFRCDPISEHNRLYWYRQTLGQGPEFLTYFQNEAQLEKSRLLSDRFSAERPKGSFSTLEIQRTEQGDSAMYLCASRAPTGVGEAFFGQGTRLTVV.

The chain combines TRBV28 with TRBJ2-7; possibly TRBD1 for D (6 bases). Germline CDR1 reads MDHEN; CDR2 reads SYDVKM. This CDR3 is 15 amino acids long. V lost 5 bases and J lost 2, with 16 bases in between. The CDR3 reads CASSKNRVYPYEQYF. In DNA form, the CDR3 reads TGTGCCAGCAGTAAAAACAGGGTTTACCCCTACGAGCAGTACTTC.

This clone was observed once. This chain connects TRBV28 to TRBJ1-5, with 8 bases aligning to TRBD1. Germline loops: CDR1 MDHEN, CDR2 SYDVKM. This CDR3 comprises 15 residues. V gave up 4 bases and J gave up 4 bases; unmatched junction bases: 6. The CDR3: CASSSDRGGNQPQHF. The CDR3 DNA sequence: TGTGCCAGCAGTTCCGACAGGGGAGGGAATCAGCCCCAGCATTTT.

The V and J genes are TRBV7-2 and TRBJ1-1; 10 positions agree with TRBD1. After removal of 2 bases from V and 8 bases from J, the junction contained 8 bases not matched to a gene. The CDR3 contains 15 residues. Germline V gene data show CDR1 as SGHTA and CDR2 as FQGNSA. CDR3 in DNA: TGTGCCAGCAGCTTACTCACACGGACAGGGGGAGAAGCTTTCTTT. This translates into CASSLLTRTGGEAFF.

This clone was seen only a few times. The J gene is TRBJ1-1, the V gene TRBV11-1; 9 positions match TRBD1. Unmatched junction bases numbered 4, after V lost 3 bases and J lost 2 bases. The CDR3 is 15 amino acids. Germline lookup yields CDR1 SGHAT and CDR2 FQDESV (reference sequence). Written as DNA, the CDR3 is TGTGCCAGCAGCTTCAACAGGGGGCTAAACACTGAAGCTTTCTTT. It codes for CASSFNRGLNTEAFF.

This chain uses TRBV9 with TRBJ2-3, with TRBD2 identical over 12 bases. Germline V gene sequence: CDR1 SGDLS, CDR2 YYNGEE. V dropped 2 bases and J dropped 5; count of bases not matched to a gene: 9. The CDR3 loop spans 17 amino acids. The chain's CDR3 is CASSVRASGGARDTQYF. In DNA form, the CDR3 reads TGTGCCAGCAGCGTTCGAGCTAGCGGGGGGGCAAGAGATACGCAGTATTTT.

V and J are TRBV3-1 (or the pseudogene TRBV3-2) and TRBJ2-1; D is possibly TRBD2 (5 bases). The CDR3 is 15 amino acids. Germline V gives CDR1 LGHDT, CDR2 YNNKEL (reference sequence). The V gene lost 4 bases and the J gene lost 7 bases, with 17 bases spanning the gap. The CDR3 here is CASSPVTKSGNEQFF. The CDR3 nucleotides read TGTGCCAGCAGCCCCGTCACCAAATCGGGGAATGAGCAGTTCTTC.

The rearrangement joins TRBV7-8 to TRBJ1-1; D may be TRBD1 (6 bases). V lost 4 bases to trimming and J lost 1 base, with 13 bases between them. Germline values: CDR1 SGHVS, CDR2 FQNEAQ. This CDR3 region has 15 residues. In nucleotides, the CDR3 is TGTGCCAGCAGCTCCCAGGGACACCAGAACACTGAAGCTTTCTTT. It specifies CASSSQGHQNTEAFF.

The chain is built from TRBV29-1 and TRBJ2-5; 11 positions match TRBD1. V lost 7 bases and J lost 3; bases outside the gene matches: 7. Germline assignment: CDR1 SQVTM and CDR2 ANQGSEA. The CDR3 runs 14 residues. CDR3 nucleotide sequence: TGCAGCGCCGTATGGACAGGGGGCGAAGAGACCCAGTACTTC. This encodes CSAVWTGGEETQYF.

The chain uses TRBV11-2 and TRBJ1-4; 7 bases map to TRBD1. CDR1 SGHAT and CDR2 FQNNGV come from the germline V gene. This CDR3 region has 15 residues. Trimming at V came to 5 bases and at J to 2 bases, leaving 5 bases not matched to a gene. CDR3 residues: CASSLLRGTNEKLFF. CDR3 nucleotide sequence: TGTGCCAGCAGCCTCCTCAGGGGGACTAATGAAAAACTGTTTTTT.

In this sample, this clone turned up a few times. This sequence joins TRBV29-1 and TRBJ2-3, with 7 bases lining up with TRBD2. CDR3 length equals 13 residues. Germline CDR1 is SQVTM and CDR2 is ANQGSEA. Unmatched junction bases numbered 5, after V lost 2 bases and J lost 6 bases. The CDR3 spells CSVETLGGDTQYF. The CDR3 DNA sequence: TGCAGCGTTGAAACACTGGGGGGGGATACGCAGTATTTT.

The V call is TRBV6-2 or TRBV6-3, the J call TRBJ1-5; no reliable D call. V lost 2 bases and J 2 bases, leaving 13 bases between the germline ends. Looked up from germline, CDR1 is MNHEY and CDR2 is SVGEGT. The CDR3 totals 16 residues. CDR3 amino acids: CASSYKEGPGNQPQHF. CDR3 sequence (DNA): TGTGCCAGCAGTTACAAGGAGGGTCCGGGCAATCAGCCCCAGCATTTT.

This chain joins TRBV10-3 and TRBJ2-3; D not certain. Germline loops: CDR1 ENHRY, CDR2 SYGVKD. Trimming removed 3 bases at V and 0 bases at J, with 13 bases between. This CDR3 comprises 16 residues. CDR3 in DNA: TGTGCCATCAGTGAAGGCGCTAGGTCGAGCACAGATACGCAGTATTTT. As protein: CAISEGARSSTDTQYF.

The gene calls are TRBV4-2 and TRBJ2-2, with 12 bases fitting TRBD2. Germline V gene lookup returns CDR1 LGHNA and CDR2 YNFKEQ. V shed 0 bases and J 5 bases; nucleotides not matched to a gene: 4. This CDR3 contains 17 residues. The CDR3 is CASSQEGTSGRTGELFF. CDR3 nucleotide sequence: TGTGCCAGCAGCCAAGAGGGTACTAGCGGGAGGACCGGGGAGCTGTTTTTT.

V usage is TRBV7-2 and J usage is TRBJ2-1; TRBD2 agrees at 9 bases. The ends lost 5 bases at V and 5 bases at J; junction bases unmatched: 7. This CDR3 has 15 residues. Germline-derived CDR1 and CDR2 are SGHTA and FQGNSA. CDR3 DNA sequence: TGTGCCAGCAGCCCACTAGCGGGTGTTGACAATGAGCAGTTCTTC. It encodes CASSPLAGVDNEQFF.

The V call is TRBV5-6, the J call TRBJ2-7, with TRBD2 matching 7 bases. Trimming cost V 3 bases and J 6 bases; bases outside gene matches: 6. The CDR3 covers 13 residues. Germline V lookup: CDR1 SGHDT, CDR2 YYEEEE. In DNA, the CDR3 is TGTGCCAGCAGCTCCCCCGGGGGGTTCGAGCAGTACTTC. Residues: CASSSPGGFEQYF.

The chain employs TRBV7-2 and TRBJ2-5; a possible D gene is TRBD2 (5 bases). V was pared by 7 bases and J by 5 bases, with 20 bases between. The CDR3 runs to 15 residues. Germline CDR1 and CDR2: SGHTA and FQGNSA. The CDR3 DNA follows: TGTGCCAGCACCGGAAATTCACTAGAGGCGGAGACCCAGTACTTC. This encodes CASTGNSLEAETQYF.

This sequence joins TRBV10-1 and TRBJ2-1; 9 nucleotides align to TRBD1. The germline V gene has CDR1 WNHNN and CDR2 SYGVQD (reference sequence). The CDR3 is made up of 16 amino acids. With V trimmed by 5 bases and J by 5 bases, 10 bases remained unmatched. DNA of the CDR3: TGCGCCAGCAGTCACGCCCGGGACAGGGACCACAATGAGCAGTTCTTC. Residues: CASSHARDRDHNEQFF.

The gene calls are TRBV7-8 and TRBJ2-7; the match to TRBD1 covers 7 bases. The CDR3 sequence is 13 residues long. Germline CDR1 reads SGHVS; CDR2 reads FQNEAQ. Unmatched junction bases numbered 10, after V lost 5 bases and J lost 9 bases. The CDR3 loop reads CASSPRQGSLQYF. CDR3 DNA: TGTGCCAGCAGCCCGAGACAGGGTTCCTTGCAGTACTTC.

This clone is a singleton in its sample. The chain combines TRBV6-5 with TRBJ1-2; possibly TRBD1 for D (5 bases). Germline V gene lookup returns CDR1 MNHEY and CDR2 SVGAGI. With 10 bases removed from V and 0 bases from J, the gap between germline ends came to 12 bases. CDR3 length equals 13 residues. The CDR3 loop reads CATTGLANYGYTF. The CDR3, as DNA: TGTGCCACCACAGGACTAGCTAACTATGGCTACACCTTC.

V and J are TRBV6-5 and TRBJ1-2; 11 bases map to TRBD1. Looked up from germline, CDR1 is MNHEY and CDR2 is SVGAGI. There are 14 residues in the CDR3. V was clipped by 2 bases and J by 8 bases; unmatched bases: 4. CDR3 bases: TGTGCCAGCAGTTACGGACAGGGGGCTGGAGGCTACACCTTC. This translates into CASSYGQGAGGYTF.

The chain carries TRBV4-3 and TRBJ2-1; D ambiguous. Trimming removed 1 base at V and 5 bases at J, with 9 bases between. Per germline, CDR1 LGHNA and CDR2 YSLEER. This CDR3 comprises 14 residues. CDR3 residues: CASSQAGYDNEQFF. The DNA for the CDR3 is TGCGCCAGCAGCCAAGCGGGTTATGACAATGAGCAGTTCTTC.

The chain employs TRBV7-2 and TRBJ1-2; 9 nucleotides line up with TRBD1. Germline loops: CDR1 SGHTA, CDR2 FQGNSA. This CDR3 has 15 amino acids. V gave up 5 bases and J gave up 6 bases; unmatched junction bases: 10. CDR3 region: CASSRFGQGSHGYTF. The CDR3 region has the DNA TGTGCCAGCAGCCGTTTCGGACAGGGGTCACATGGCTACACCTTC.

This clone showed up just once. This chain connects TRBV10-1 to TRBJ2-2, with 7 bases identical to TRBD1. The trim removed 6 bases at V and 1 base at J, leaving 8 bases unmatched. This CDR3 contains 16 residues. Per the germline V gene, CDR1 is WNHNN and CDR2 is SYGVQD (reference sequence). CDR3: CASRGRTGQNTGELFF. DNA of the CDR3: TGCGCCAGCAGAGGTAGGACAGGACAGAACACCGGGGAGCTGTTTTTT.

V usage is TRBV25-1 and J usage is TRBJ1-4; D is possibly TRBD1 (5 bases). CDR3 length: 15 residues. Deletions cut 3 bases from V and 7 bases from J, with 15 bases between. Germline V CDR1 and CDR2: MGHDK, SYGVNS. The CDR3 coding sequence is TGTGCCAGCAGTGATCCCCTGGGGGGAGGTGAAAAACTGTTTTTT. Translated: CASSDPLGGGEKLFF.

This chain joins TRBV5-8 and TRBJ2-2, with a tentative D call TRBD2 (6 bases). CDR1 and CDR2 from the germline V gene are SGHTS and YDEGEE. The CDR3 has 15 residues. With 3 bases removed from V and 4 bases from J, the gap between germline ends came to 13 bases. CDR3 sequence: CASSSGDFSTGELFF. The CDR3 DNA is TGTGCCAGCAGCTCGGGGGACTTTTCCACCGGGGAGCTGTTTTTT.

This chain links TRBV7-2 with TRBJ1-4, with 10 bases identical to TRBD1. Germline-derived CDR1 and CDR2 are SGHTA and FQGNSA. CDR3 size: 15 residues. J lost 7 bases, V lost 3 bases, and 5 bases had no gene match. The CDR3 loop is CASSFPGQGREKLFF. The CDR3 DNA reads as TGTGCCAGCAGCTTCCCGGGACAGGGGCGTGAAAAACTGTTTTTT.

The CDR3 here is CASSLDLWASSTDTQYF. The DNA of the CDR3 is TGTGCCAGCAGCTTAGATTTGTGGGCCTCCAGCACAGATACGCAGTATTTT. J is TRBJ2-3 and V is TRBV7-2; D not certain. Trimming removed 1 base at V and 0 bases at J, with 14 bases between. Germline V lookup: CDR1 SGHTA, CDR2 FQGNSA. This CDR3 is 17 amino acids long.

The J gene is TRBJ1-4, the V gene TRBV11-2; tentatively, D is TRBD1 (6 bases). The V gene lost 2 bases and the J gene lost 8 bases, with 12 bases spanning the gap. The CDR3 is made up of 14 amino acids. Germline assignment: CDR1 SGHAT and CDR2 FQNNGV. The CDR3 coding sequence is TGTGCCAGCAGCTTACGGGGGGCCGGGGAAAAACTGTTTTTT. Residues: CASSLRGAGEKLFF.